Shown below are 25 T cell receptor beta chains from a single sample sequenced in a study of cytomegalovirus exposure and HLA in healthy donors. The PCR made use of 60 Vbeta and 13 Jbeta primers. The method was immunoSEQ multiplex PCR; TCRdb's version includes in-frame clones alone and lacks a portion of them. The table has roughly 140,000 clones, 79% seen once. The sequencing input was PBMCs. These receptors originate from a man aged 50-60 years in good health and CMV-seropositive.

The chain recombines TRBV4-1 with TRBJ2-7; the match to TRBD1 covers 7 bases. This CDR3 has 19 amino acids. The V and J ends lost 3 bases and 3 bases, in that order; junction bases with no gene match: 20. Germline values: CDR1 MGHRA, CDR2 YSYEKL. The CDR3 sequence is CASSHYTGADPRRNYEQYF. The DNA for the CDR3 is TGCGCCAGCAGCCACTACACAGGGGCCGATCCGCGGCGGAACTACGAGCAGTACTTC.

The rearrangement uses TRBV28 and TRBJ1-5; D is undetermined. CDR3 length equals 14 residues. Germline V lookup: CDR1 MDHEN, CDR2 SYDVKM. Trimming cost V 6 bases and J 5 bases, with 14 bases left between them. CDR3 sequence (DNA): TGTGCCAGCAGGCTCGAGGGTTTCTATCAGCCCCAGCATTTT. The encoded protein is CASRLEGFYQPQHF. The whole variable domain, filled in from reference TRBV28 and TRBJ1-5, reads DVKVTQSSRYLVKRTGEKVFLECVQDMDHENMFWYRQDPGLGLRLIYFSYDVKMKEKGDIPEGYSVSREKKERFSLILESASTNQTSMYLCASRLEGFYQPQHFGDGTRLSIL.

The V gene is TRBV7-2, the J gene TRBJ2-1; 10 bases are a match to TRBD2. Germline CDR1 reads SGHTA; CDR2 reads FQGNSA. J gave up 4 bases and V 2 bases, and 5 bases lay outside the gene matches. This CDR3 has 16 residues. The DNA of the CDR3 is TGTGCCAGCAGCTTATCGACTAGCGGGTCTTACAATGAGCAGTTCTTC. Residues: CASSLSTSGSYNEQFF.

V and J are TRBV6-4 and TRBJ2-1; TRBD2 might be the D (5 bases). Germline-derived CDR1 and CDR2 are MRHNA and SNTAGT. Trimming pared 2 bases from V and 0 bases from J, leaving 11 bases between. The CDR3 consists of 16 residues. CDR3 in amino acids: CASSDEAAYSYNEQFF. The CDR3, as DNA: TGTGCCAGCAGTGACGAAGCGGCATACTCCTACAATGAGCAGTTCTTC.

The V call is TRBV5-1, the J call TRBJ2-2, with a possible D match to TRBD2 (6 bases). V was cut by 4 bases and J by 4 bases, with 14 bases left in between. Per germline, CDR1 SGHRS and CDR2 YFSETQ. CDR3 length: 15 amino acids. The DNA of the CDR3 is TGCGCCAGCAGCGTTAGCGGAGCGATCACCGGGGAGCTGTTTTTT. As protein: CASSVSGAITGELFF.

This chain joins TRBV6-1 and TRBJ2-5; TRBD1 matches at 8 bases. The J call could be wrong; TRBJ2-7 is a better fit for the DNA end. The CDR3 is 17 amino acids. Germline assignment: CDR1 MNHNS and CDR2 SASEGT. CDR3: CASSEALPGTGSYEQYF. For the CDR3, the DNA is TGTGCCAGCAGTGAAGCGCTTCCCGGGACAGGATCCTACGAGCAGTACTTC.

The chain recombines TRBV30 with TRBJ2-7, with D tentatively TRBD2 (5 bases). Germline assignment: CDR1 GTSNPN and CDR2 SVGIG (reference sequence). Trimming removed 5 bases from V and 3 bases from J, with 8 bases in between. The CDR3 has 11 amino acids. CDR3 sequence reads: CAWGELYEQYF. CDR3 bases: TGTGCCTGGGGGGAGCTCTACGAGCAGTACTTC.

This clone has just a few counts. The gene calls are TRBV10-1 and TRBJ2-5, with no clear D. The J call could be wrong; TRBJ2-7 is a better fit for the DNA end. Germline-derived CDR1 and CDR2 are WNHNN and SYGVQD (reference sequence). This CDR3 comprises 13 residues. The CDR3 loop is CASSDRIDYEQYF. CDR3 coding DNA: TGCGCCAGCAGTGATCGGATAGACTACGAGCAGTACTTC.

The rearrangement joins TRBV19 to TRBJ1-2; D possibly corresponds to TRBD1 (5 bases). Between the trimmed V and J ends, which lost 3 bases and 3 bases, there was a span of 17 bases. The CDR3 totals 16 residues. Germline V lookup: CDR1 LNHDA, CDR2 SQIVND (reference sequence). DNA for the CDR3: TGTGCCAGTAGTATGGGGAACGGAGGGGAGGACTATGGCTACACCTTC. This codes for CASSMGNGGEDYGYTF.

The rearrangement links TRBV19 to TRBJ1-2; 9 nucleotides line up with TRBD1. The germline V gene has CDR1 LNHDA and CDR2 SQIVND (reference sequence). This CDR3 region has 16 residues. The V and J ends lost 2 bases and 10 bases, in that order; junction bases with no gene match: 14. The CDR3 loop reads CASSILRGQGRSDYTF. The DNA for the CDR3 is TGTGCCAGTAGTATATTGAGGGGACAGGGTAGGTCTGACTACACCTTC.

The chain employs TRBV7-2 and TRBJ1-5, with TRBD1 as a possible D gene (5 bases). V gave up 1 base and J gave up 5 bases, with 9 bases separating them. CDR3 length equals 14 residues. Looked up from germline, CDR1 is SGHTA and CDR2 is FQGNSA. The CDR3 coding sequence is TGTGCCAGCAGCTTAGTAGGGGCAGATCAGCCCCAGCATTTT. Translating gives CASSLVGADQPQHF. Supplemented by reference TRBV7-2 and TRBJ1-5, the full variable domain reads GAGVSQSPSNKVTEKGKDVELRCDPISGHTALYWYRQSLGQGLEFLIYFQGNSAPDKSGLPSDRFSAERTGGSVSTLTIQRTQQEDSAVYLCASSLVGADQPQHFGDGTRLSIL.

This clone was seen more than once but under ten times. The chain has TRBV2 and TRBJ2-7; 16 bases align to TRBD2. Trimming removed 7 bases from V and 5 bases from J; junction bases left unmatched: 5. The CDR3 consists of 15 residues. Germline V gene lookup returns CDR1 SNHLY and CDR2 FYNNEI. The CDR3, as DNA: TGTGCCAGCACCCAGGGACTAGCGGGGGGGGACGAGCAGTACTTC. It encodes CASTQGLAGGDEQYF.

On this clone itself: Other DNA sequences from this sample encode an identical CDR3 as well. The chain joins TRBV28 to TRBJ2-7; D unclear. V lost 5 bases and J 4 bases, leaving 12 bases between the germline ends. CDR3 length: 13 amino acids. The germline gives CDR1 MDHEN, CDR2 SYDVKM. CDR3 nucleotides: TGTGCCAGCAGTCCCCCGGGTTGGTACGAGCAGTACTTC. Amino acid sequence: CASSPPGWYEQYF.

About this clone itself: The junction departs from the called germline gene at one end, perhaps through a read error. This sample also contains other DNA sequences that code for the same CDR3. V and J are TRBV19 and TRBJ2-7; a weak D match, TRBD1 (5 bases). This CDR3 has 15 amino acids. CDR1 is LNHDA, CDR2 SQIVND, per germline (reference sequence). The DNA of the CDR3 is TGTGCCAGTAGTCCGAATAGGGGTGGCTCCTATGAGCAGTACTTC. This translates into CASSPNRGGSYEQYF.

The V call is TRBV27, the J call TRBJ1-4; 8 bases line up with TRBD1. V shed 6 bases and J 2 bases; nucleotides not matched to a gene: 2. CDR1 MNHEY and CDR2 SMNVEV come from the germline V gene (reference sequence). The CDR3 is made up of 14 amino acids. CDR3: CASRHRGTNEKLFF. In DNA, the CDR3 is TGTGCCAGCAGGCACAGGGGGACTAATGAAAAACTGTTTTTT.

J is TRBJ1-1 and V is TRBV6-4; tentative D call: TRBD1 (6 bases). Germline CDR1 is MRHNA and CDR2 is SNTAGT. V lost 4 bases and J lost 1, with 10 bases in between. This CDR3 comprises 14 residues. In DNA form, the CDR3 reads TGTGCCAGCAGTGCGACAGGTTGGAACACTGAAGCTTTCTTT. It encodes CASSATGWNTEAFF.

The CDR3 bases are TGTGCCAGTAGTAAAAGCAACACTGAAGCTTTCTTT. It translates to CASSKSNTEAFF. The chain carries TRBV19 and TRBJ1-1; D is unresolved. This CDR3 is built from 12 residues. Germline-derived CDR1 and CDR2 are LNHDA and SQIVND (reference sequence). The V end lost 4 bases, the J end lost 2 bases, and 5 bases lay between the germline ends.

J is TRBJ2-1 and V is TRBV18, with D perhaps matching TRBD2 (6 bases). Germline loops: CDR1 KGHSH, CDR2 LQKENI. The CDR3 spans 15 residues. With 3 bases removed from V and 2 bases from J, the gap between germline ends came to 11 bases. CDR3 sequence reads: CASSPGVAAYNEQFF. The CDR3 DNA reads as TGTGCCAGCTCACCCGGAGTAGCGGCCTACAATGAGCAGTTCTTC.

This clone has just one count. The CDR3 bases are TGTGCCAGCAGTTTAGCCGGAGACGAGCAGTACTTC. Its protein product is CASSLAGDEQYF. The V gene is TRBV28, the J gene TRBJ2-7; no reliable D call. Trimming stripped 2 bases from V and 5 bases from J, with 7 bases between. CDR1 MDHEN and CDR2 SYDVKM come from the germline V gene. The CDR3 length is 12 residues. Supplemented by reference TRBV28 and TRBJ2-7, the full variable domain reads DVKVTQSSRYLVKRTGEKVFLECVQDMDHENMFWYRQDPGLGLRLIYFSYDVKMKEKGDIPEGYSVSREKKERFSLILESASTNQTSMYLCASSLAGDEQYFGPGTRLTVT.

The chain carries TRBV27 and TRBJ2-1; the match to TRBD2 covers 11 bases. The CDR3 has 15 amino acids. V trimming: 6 bases; J trimming: 6 bases; junction bases outside the gene matches: 7. Looked up from germline, CDR1 is MNHEY and CDR2 is SMNVEV (reference sequence). The CDR3 loop is CASSTPSGRPNEQFF. The DNA for the CDR3 is TGTGCCAGCAGCACTCCTAGCGGGAGGCCCAATGAGCAGTTCTTC.

Of note for this clone: This same CDR3 is encoded by further DNA sequences in the sample. The V gene is TRBV5-4, the J gene TRBJ2-5; possibly TRBD1 for D (5 bases). Trimming took 4 bases from V and 1 from J, leaving 8 bases between them. The germline CDR1 and CDR2 sequences are SGHNT and YYREEE (reference sequence). The CDR3 runs 13 residues. This CDR3 is CASSLQVQETQYF. CDR3 nucleotides: TGTGCCAGCAGCCTACAGGTCCAAGAGACCCAGTACTTC.

The chain joins TRBV19 to TRBJ2-1; tentative D call: TRBD2 (6 bases). This CDR3 is built from 12 residues. The V and J ends lost 6 bases and 5 bases respectively, with 8 bases between them. Germline V CDR1 and CDR2: LNHDA, SQIVND (reference sequence). The CDR3 sequence is CASRKRDNEQFF. CDR3 nucleotide sequence: TGTGCCAGTAGGAAGCGGGACAATGAGCAGTTCTTC.

The chain joins TRBV6-6 to TRBJ2-5; no definite D call. CDR3 length: 12 amino acids. Germline V CDR1 and CDR2: MNHNY, SVGAGI (reference sequence). V lost 6 bases to trimming and J lost 5 bases, with 10 bases between them. DNA of the CDR3: TGTGCCAGCAGATTACGCCGGGAGACCCAGTACTTC. The encoded protein is CASRLRRETQYF.

The J gene is TRBJ2-3, the V gene TRBV2; D possibly corresponds to TRBD2 (6 bases). This CDR3 has 15 amino acids. Germline assignment: CDR1 SNHLY and CDR2 FYNNEI. Between the trimmed V and J ends, which lost 3 bases and 3 bases, there was a span of 13 bases. The CDR3 DNA sequence: TGTGCCAGCAGTGATATGGGACTGGATACAGATACGCAGTATTTT. This gives the protein CASSDMGLDTDTQYF.

V usage is TRBV6-5 and J usage is TRBJ2-7, with 7 nucleotides matching TRBD1. CDR1 and CDR2 from the germline V gene are MNHEY and SVGAGI. The ends lost 6 bases at V and 0 bases at J; junction bases unmatched: 2. There are 13 residues in the CDR3. Here the CDR3 DNA reads TGTGCCAGCAGCGACAGGGACTCCTACGAGCAGTACTTC. Translated: CASSDRDSYEQYF.